These T cell receptor beta chains were read from a single sample in a study of a mutant IDH1 vaccine in newly diagnosed glioma. These receptors have no known antigen. Method: immunoSEQ multiplex PCR; TCRdb's copy keeps in-frame clones and lacks some. The data contain 77,000 or so clones, 80% to 90% of them singletons. The sample here was PBMCs, taken from a glioma patient whose treatment included an IDH1 peptide vaccine. These receptors all come from a man aged 40-49 years with glioma. Both conserved end residues are part of each CDR3. D genes are given only for firm matches. Expanded clones get a size class; other rows say once, few or many, or leave the size out.

j_call: TRBJ2-2
d_call: TRBD2
clone_size: NA
v_call: TRBV5-1
cdr3_aa: CASSLVTSVAGELFF
cdr3_nt: TGCGCCAGCAGCTTGGTGACTAGCGTCGCCGGGGAGCTGTTTTTT

j_call: TRBJ2-7
d_call: NA
clone_size: once
v_call: TRBV19
cdr3_aa: CASSQGTRGPYEQYF
cdr3_nt: TGTGCCAGTAGTCAGGGGACGAGGGGACCCTACGAGCAGTACTTC

j_call: TRBJ2-2
d_call: NA
clone_size: NA
v_call: TRBV11-2
cdr3_aa: CASSLMGSGLNTGELFF
cdr3_nt: TGTGCCAGCAGCTTAATGGGTAGCGGACTGAACACCGGGGAGCTGTTTTTT

j_call: TRBJ2-5
d_call: TRBD2
clone_size: NA
v_call: TRBV4-3
cdr3_aa: CASSLTLGSASGEETQYF
cdr3_nt: TGCGCCAGCAGCCTGACCCTGGGCTCGGCTAGCGGGGAAGAGACCCAGTACTTC

j_call: TRBJ2-7
d_call: NA
clone_size: NA
v_call: TRBV13
cdr3_aa: CASSSDRSSYEQYF
cdr3_nt: TGTGCCAGCAGCTCAGACAGGAGCTCCTACGAGCAGTACTTC

j_call: TRBJ1-3
d_call: NA
clone_size: NA
v_call: TRBV6-5
cdr3_aa: CASSLTGQNSGNTIYF
cdr3_nt: TGTGCCAGCAGTTTGACGGGGCAAAACTCTGGAAACACCATATATTTT

j_call: TRBJ1-4
d_call: NA
clone_size: NA
v_call: TRBV7-9
cdr3_aa: CASRAGDRGEKLFF
cdr3_nt: TGTGCCAGCCGGGCCGGGGACCGCGGTGAAAAACTGTTTTTT

j_call: TRBJ1-2
d_call: TRBD1
clone_size: NA
v_call: TRBV6-5
cdr3_aa: CASSYVAGGETAGYTF
cdr3_nt: TGTGCCAGCAGTTACGTGGCAGGGGGCGAGACGGCTGGCTACACCTTC

j_call: TRBJ2-2
d_call: TRBD2
clone_size: NA
v_call: TRBV7-6
cdr3_aa: CASSLRLAGNTGELFF
cdr3_nt: TGTGCCAGCAGCTTAAGGCTAGCGGGAAACACCGGGGAGCTGTTTTTT

j_call: TRBJ2-4
d_call: NA
clone_size: NA
v_call: TRBV9
cdr3_aa: CASSGAGLAKNIQYF
cdr3_nt: TGTGCCAGCAGCGGAGCAGGACTAGCCAAAAACATTCAGTACTTC

j_call: TRBJ2-1
d_call: TRBD2
clone_size: NA
v_call: TRBV15
cdr3_aa: CATSRVMTSGADEQFF
cdr3_nt: TGTGCCACCAGCAGAGTTATGACTAGCGGCGCTGATGAGCAGTTCTTC

j_call: TRBJ2-6
d_call: TRBD1
clone_size: NA
v_call: TRBV27
cdr3_aa: CASKRRGQGAGGANVLTF
cdr3_nt: TGTGCCAGCAAGCGAAGGGGACAGGGGGCGGGTGGGGCCAACGTCCTGACTTTC

j_call: TRBJ2-1
d_call: NA
clone_size: NA
v_call: TRBV19
cdr3_aa: CASSGYYNEQFF
cdr3_nt: TGTGCCAGTAGCGGTTACTACAATGAGCAGTTCTTC

j_call: TRBJ2-1
d_call: TRBD2
clone_size: once
v_call: TRBV14
cdr3_aa: CASSQGGSYNEQFF
cdr3_nt: TGTGCCAGCAGCCAGGGGGGGTCCTACAATGAGCAGTTCTTC

j_call: TRBJ1-5
d_call: TRBD1
clone_size: NA
v_call: TRBV18
cdr3_aa: CASNLGPGGVNQPQHF
cdr3_nt: TGTGCCAGCAACCTGGGACCAGGGGGGGTCAATCAGCCCCAGCATTTT

j_call: TRBJ2-1
d_call: NA
clone_size: NA
v_call: TRBV7-2
cdr3_aa: CASSLAVTTHNEQFF
cdr3_nt: TGTGCCAGCAGCTTAGCGGTGACTACCCACAATGAGCAGTTCTTC

j_call: TRBJ1-2
d_call: NA
clone_size: NA
v_call: TRBV6-4
cdr3_aa: CASSDGVRGAGYTF
cdr3_nt: TGTGCCAGCAGTGACGGGGTCCGCGGGGCTGGCTACACCTTC

j_call: TRBJ2-7
d_call: NA
clone_size: NA
v_call: TRBV6-6
cdr3_aa: CASSSQYEQYF
cdr3_nt: TGTGCCAGCAGTTCCCAATACGAGCAGTACTTC

j_call: TRBJ2-5
d_call: TRBD2
clone_size: once
v_call: TRBV11-3
cdr3_aa: CASSTGALRASGQETQYF
cdr3_nt: TGTGCCAGCAGCACCGGGGCGCTGCGAGCTAGCGGACAAGAGACCCAGTACTTC

j_call: TRBJ1-2
d_call: TRBD1
clone_size: NA
v_call: TRBV25-1
cdr3_aa: CASSEIQGARFIYTF
cdr3_nt: TGTGCCAGCAGTGAAATACAGGGGGCGCGTTTTATCTACACCTTC

j_call: TRBJ2-7
d_call: TRBD1
clone_size: NA
v_call: TRBV28
cdr3_aa: CASSPWTGGVYEQYF
cdr3_nt: TGTGCCAGCAGTCCCTGGACAGGGGGTGTATACGAGCAGTACTTC

j_call: TRBJ1-1
d_call: TRBD1
clone_size: NA
v_call: TRBV19
cdr3_aa: CASSPGGQGRTEAFF
cdr3_nt: TGTGCCAGTAGTCCCGGGGGACAGGGGAGGACTGAAGCTTTCTTT

j_call: TRBJ1-5
d_call: TRBD1
clone_size: NA
v_call: TRBV7-8
cdr3_aa: CASSFWTGGNQPQHF
cdr3_nt: TGTGCCAGCAGCTTCTGGACAGGGGGCAATCAGCCCCAGCATTTT

j_call: TRBJ2-5
d_call: NA
clone_size: once
v_call: TRBV7-8
cdr3_aa: CASSPRRNRETQYF
cdr3_nt: TGTGCCAGCAGCCCCAGGCGGAATCGGGAGACCCAGTACTTC

j_call: TRBJ2-1
d_call: NA
clone_size: NA
v_call: TRBV7-2
cdr3_aa: CASSSPVNEQFF
cdr3_nt: TGTGCCAGCAGCTCCCCTGTCAATGAGCAGTTCTTC

j_call: TRBJ2-7
d_call: NA
clone_size: NA
v_call: TRBV10-3
cdr3_aa: CAISELGLLSEQYF
cdr3_nt: TGTGCCATCAGTGAGTTAGGTTTACTCTCCGAGCAGTACTTC

j_call: TRBJ2-1
d_call: NA
clone_size: medium-sized
v_call: TRBV7-2
cdr3_aa: CASSLVVSGPVNEQFF
cdr3_nt: TGTGCCAGCAGCTTAGTCGTCAGCGGACCGGTCAATGAGCAGTTCTTC

j_call: TRBJ1-1
d_call: NA
clone_size: NA
v_call: TRBV19
cdr3_aa: CASSIQATPGAFF
cdr3_nt: TGTGCCAGTAGTATACAAGCTACGCCGGGCGCTTTCTTT

j_call: TRBJ2-1
d_call: NA
clone_size: NA
v_call: TRBV7-8
cdr3_aa: CASSLRGDNSYNEQFF
cdr3_nt: TGTGCCAGCAGCTTACGGGGGGACAACTCCTACAATGAGCAGTTCTTC

j_call: TRBJ2-5
d_call: NA
clone_size: NA
v_call: TRBV12-5
cdr3_aa: CASGLGSLVAETQYF
cdr3_nt: TGTGCTAGTGGTTTGGGGAGTTTGGTTGCGGAGACCCAGTACTTC

j_call: TRBJ1-3
d_call: NA
clone_size: once
v_call: TRBV7-3
cdr3_aa: CASRKGRRNTIYF
cdr3_nt: TGTGCCAGCAGAAAGGGGAGGCGAAACACCATATATTTT

j_call: TRBJ2-5
d_call: TRBD1
clone_size: NA
v_call: TRBV6-5
cdr3_aa: CASTTPGGSETQYF
cdr3_nt: TGTGCCAGCACCACACCAGGGGGCTCTGAGACCCAGTACTTC

j_call: TRBJ2-7
d_call: NA
clone_size: NA
v_call: TRBV2
cdr3_aa: CASSEQTLSSYEQYF
cdr3_nt: TGTGCCAGCAGTGAGCAGACACTGAGCTCCTACGAGCAGTACTTC

j_call: TRBJ1-1
d_call: NA
clone_size: NA
v_call: TRBV18
cdr3_aa: CASSLNSGGSTTEAFF
cdr3_nt: TGTGCCAGCTCACTAAATAGTGGGGGGTCGACCACTGAAGCTTTCTTT

j_call: TRBJ1-2
d_call: NA
clone_size: NA
v_call: TRBV19
cdr3_aa: CASSMLWKANYGYTF
cdr3_nt: TGTGCCAGTAGTATGTTGTGGAAAGCTAACTATGGCTACACCTTC

j_call: TRBJ1-2
d_call: NA
clone_size: NA
v_call: TRBV28
cdr3_aa: CASSFGQDRGYTF
cdr3_nt: TGTGCCAGCAGTTTCGGACAAGACCGTGGCTACACCTTC

j_call: TRBJ1-4
d_call: TRBD1
clone_size: few
v_call: TRBV18
cdr3_aa: CASSPRDRAYEKLFF
cdr3_nt: TGTGCCAGCTCACCCCGGGACAGGGCGTATGAAAAACTGTTTTTT

j_call: TRBJ2-1
d_call: NA
clone_size: NA
v_call: TRBV29-1
cdr3_aa: CSVDIGTDEQFF
cdr3_nt: TGCAGCGTTGACATCGGGACGGATGAGCAGTTCTTC

j_call: TRBJ1-1
d_call: NA
clone_size: few
v_call: TRBV19
cdr3_aa: CASSIGRLNTEAFF
cdr3_nt: TGTGCCAGTAGTATCGGGAGGCTGAACACTGAAGCTTTCTTT

j_call: TRBJ2-2
d_call: NA
clone_size: once
v_call: TRBV7-8
cdr3_aa: CASSFRGQTNTGELFF
cdr3_nt: TGTGCCAGCAGCTTCCGAGGGCAGACGAACACCGGGGAGCTGTTTTTT

j_call: TRBJ2-7
d_call: TRBD2
clone_size: NA
v_call: TRBV7-2
cdr3_aa: CASSLMVRASGPYEQYF
cdr3_nt: TGTGCCAGCAGCTTAATGGTCCGGGCTAGCGGGCCGTACGAGCAGTACTTC

j_call: TRBJ2-7
d_call: TRBD1
clone_size: NA
v_call: TRBV29-1
cdr3_aa: CSAGTGENYEQYF
cdr3_nt: TGCAGCGCCGGGACAGGGGAAAACTACGAGCAGTACTTC

j_call: TRBJ2-3
d_call: NA
clone_size: NA
v_call: TRBV4-1
cdr3_aa: CASSQERGAGDTQYF
cdr3_nt: TGCGCCAGCAGCCAAGAAAGGGGCGCAGGGGATACGCAGTATTTT

j_call: TRBJ1-4
d_call: TRBD1
clone_size: NA
v_call: TRBV7-8
cdr3_aa: CASSYRGQGANEKLFF
cdr3_nt: TGTGCCAGCAGCTATCGAGGACAGGGTGCTAATGAAAAACTGTTTTTT

j_call: TRBJ2-5
d_call: NA
clone_size: NA
v_call: TRBV11-1
cdr3_aa: CASSLARIGLVTKTQYF
cdr3_nt: TGTGCCAGCAGCTTAGCGAGGATCGGGCTAGTAACGAAGACCCAGTACTTC

j_call: TRBJ2-1
d_call: NA
clone_size: NA
v_call: TRBV7-3
cdr3_aa: CASSLGGGEQFF
cdr3_nt: TGTGCCAGCAGCTTAGGTGGAGGTGAGCAGTTCTTC

j_call: TRBJ1-5
d_call: NA
clone_size: NA
v_call: TRBV30
cdr3_aa: CAWSVGTSIGPQHF
cdr3_nt: TGTGCCTGGAGTGTAGGGACTTCGATCGGGCCCCAGCATTTT

j_call: TRBJ1-1
d_call: TRBD1
clone_size: NA
v_call: TRBV6-5
cdr3_aa: CASRGQGNGNTEAFF
cdr3_nt: TGTGCCAGCAGGGGACAGGGGAATGGAAACACTGAAGCTTTCTTT

j_call: TRBJ2-3
d_call: NA
clone_size: NA
v_call: TRBV19
cdr3_aa: CASKKQTTDTQYF
cdr3_nt: TGTGCCAGTAAAAAACAGACCACAGATACGCAGTATTTT

j_call: TRBJ2-7
d_call: NA
clone_size: NA
v_call: TRBV21-1
cdr3_aa: CASSKRVDVQYF
cdr3_nt: TGTGCCAGCAGCAAACGAGTGGACGTGCAGTACTTC

j_call: TRBJ2-7
d_call: TRBD2
clone_size: once
v_call: TRBV11-2
cdr3_aa: CASSLGDSGSSYEQYF
cdr3_nt: TGTGCCAGCAGCTTAGGGGATAGCGGGAGCTCCTACGAGCAGTACTTC

j_call: TRBJ1-1
d_call: TRBD1
clone_size: NA
v_call: TRBV5-6
cdr3_aa: CASSQPGQGGTEAFF
cdr3_nt: TGTGCCAGCAGCCAACCGGGACAGGGCGGCACTGAAGCTTTCTTT

j_call: TRBJ1-1
d_call: TRBD1
clone_size: once
v_call: TRBV12-5
cdr3_aa: CASGLVQRQGFSLGTEAFF
cdr3_nt: TGTGCTAGTGGTTTGGTACAGAGACAGGGGTTTTCTCTCGGGACTGAAGCTTTCTTT

j_call: TRBJ2-5
d_call: TRBD2
clone_size: NA
v_call: TRBV7-2
cdr3_aa: CASSGRVGPKETQYF
cdr3_nt: TGTGCCAGCAGCGGGAGGGTGGGGCCCAAAGAGACCCAGTACTTC

j_call: TRBJ2-3
d_call: NA
clone_size: NA
v_call: TRBV7-9
cdr3_aa: CASSLGAATDTQYF
cdr3_nt: TGTGCCAGCAGCTTAGGGGCAGCCACAGATACGCAGTATTTT

j_call: TRBJ1-2
d_call: NA
clone_size: NA
v_call: TRBV2
cdr3_aa: CASSAGVQDGYTF
cdr3_nt: TGTGCCAGCAGTGCCGGGGTTCAAGATGGCTACACCTTC